Each of the 32 T cell receptor beta chains below was sequenced from the same sample in a study of cytomegalovirus exposure and HLA in healthy donors. Method: immunoSEQ multiplex PCR; TCRdb's copy keeps in-frame clones and lacks some. The table has 150,000 to 200,000 clones, approximately 89% seen once. Material: PBMCs. The receptors shown here come from a man aged 18 to 35 in good health and CMV-seropositive.

The genes are TRBV20-1 and TRBJ2-7, with TRBD1 as a possible D gene (5 bases). This CDR3 contains 11 residues. CDR1 DFQATT and CDR2 SNEGSKA come from the germline V gene (reference sequence). The V end was cut by 3 bases, the J end by 5 bases, with 8 bases between. CDR3 loop: CSARMDNEQYF. The CDR3, as DNA: TGCAGTGCTAGGATGGACAACGAGCAGTACTTC.

This chain uses TRBV19 with TRBJ2-7; 11 nucleotides line up with TRBD2. Germline CDR1 and CDR2: LNHDA and SQIVND (reference sequence). The length of the CDR3 is 16 residues. The junction had 11 bases not matched to a gene; V was cut back by 6 bases and J by 4 bases. CDR3 coding DNA: TGTGCCAGTAGCACGGAACTAGCGGGAGTAGGGTACGAGCAGTACTTC. This gives the protein CASSTELAGVGYEQYF.

The chain combines TRBV7-9 with TRBJ2-1, with no clear D. The CDR3 is 12 residues long. Germline V gene data show CDR1 as SEHNR and CDR2 as FQNEAQ (reference sequence). V lost 5 bases and J lost 6, with 8 bases in between. CDR3 residues: CASSRLGNEQFF. In nucleotides, the CDR3 is TGTGCCAGCAGCCGACTGGGCAATGAGCAGTTCTTC.

CDR3 sequence: CASSPSGQGLTYEQYF. For the CDR3, the DNA is TGTGCCAGCTCACCATCCGGGCAGGGTCTAACCTACGAGCAGTACTTC. The chain uses TRBV18 and TRBJ2-7; D might be TRBD1 (5 bases). The CDR3 covers 16 residues. The germline V gene has CDR1 KGHSH and CDR2 LQKENI. Trimming removed 2 bases from V and 2 bases from J, with 16 bases in between.

This chain uses TRBV29-1 with TRBJ2-2; tentative D call: TRBD2 (6 bases). The ends were cut back, 4 bases at V and 6 bases at J, with 21 bases in the middle. Germline CDR1 is SQVTM and CDR2 is ANQGSEA. This CDR3 region has 16 residues. The CDR3 reads CSVGDSRMFSSGELFF. CDR3 coding DNA: TGCAGCGTTGGGGACTCGAGGATGTTTTCCTCCGGGGAGCTGTTTTTT.

The V call is TRBV6-5, the J call TRBJ2-7; perhaps TRBD2 as D (6 bases). Looked up from germline, CDR1 is MNHEY and CDR2 is SVGAGI. This CDR3 has 13 residues. The V and J ends lost 2 bases and 2 bases respectively, with 7 bases between them. CDR3 region: CASSYREAYEQYF. The DNA of the CDR3 is TGTGCCAGCAGTTACAGGGAGGCCTACGAGCAGTACTTC.

This chain connects TRBV5-8 to TRBJ2-7; D is unclear. Looked up from germline, CDR1 is SGHTS and CDR2 is YDEGEE. CDR3 length: 13 residues. Trimming cost V 0 bases and J 10 bases, with 14 bases left between them. CDR3 sequence: CASSLDVSPSQYF. CDR3 DNA sequence: TGTGCCAGCAGCTTGGACGTCAGTCCCAGTCAGTACTTC.

V usage is TRBV27 and J usage is TRBJ2-1; 8 nucleotides match TRBD2. CDR3 length: 15 residues. V dropped 4 bases and J dropped 7; count of bases not matched to a gene: 9. The germline V gene encodes CDR1 MNHEY and CDR2 SMNVEV (reference sequence). The CDR3 sequence is CASSYGLAGNNEQFF. CDR3 bases: TGTGCCAGCAGTTACGGGCTAGCGGGCAATAATGAGCAGTTCTTC.

The sample holds a few counts of this clone. V gene TRBV5-1 combines with J gene TRBJ2-2; D may be TRBD2 (5 bases). The CDR3 spans 14 residues. V dropped 4 bases and J dropped 3 bases, with 10 bases sitting between them. Germline assignment: CDR1 SGHRS and CDR2 YFSETQ. The CDR3 region is CASSQRTDTGELFF. The CDR3 bases are TGCGCCAGCAGCCAGCGGACCGACACCGGGGAGCTGTTTTTT.

The chain employs TRBV28 and TRBJ1-5, with 8 positions matching TRBD1. The germline CDR1 and CDR2 sequences are MDHEN and SYDVKM. This CDR3 spans 15 amino acids. Trimming cost V 5 bases and J 9 bases; bases outside gene matches: 12. The CDR3 DNA reads TGTGCCAGCAGTCCAGTAGTGACAGGGGCTAGGCCCCAGCATTTT. As protein: CASSPVVTGARPQHF.

The chain links TRBV27 to TRBJ2-1; 9 bases are a match to TRBD2. Germline CDR1 MNHEY, CDR2 SMNVEV (reference sequence). CDR3 length: 16 residues. V gave up 8 bases and J gave up 5 bases; unmatched junction bases: 13. CDR3 coding DNA: TGTGCCAGCTCACTTTTAGGGACTAGCCCGGACAATGAGCAGTTCTTC. This encodes CASSLLGTSPDNEQFF.

The chain employs TRBV7-9 and TRBJ2-1; TRBD1 matches at 8 bases. Germline V gene data show CDR1 as SEHNR and CDR2 as FQNEAQ (reference sequence). The CDR3 contains 15 residues. The V and J ends lost 5 bases and 6 bases, in that order; junction bases with no gene match: 9. The CDR3 nucleotides read TGTGCCAGCAGCCCTTCTTGGACAGGGTCCAATGAGCAGTTCTTC. Amino acid sequence: CASSPSWTGSNEQFF.

This clone has a handful of counts. The V call is TRBV25-1, the J call TRBJ1-2; D gene unclear. The CDR3 has 11 amino acids. Germline CDR1 is MGHDK and CDR2 is SYGVNS. The germline V and J ends were trimmed by 6 bases and 7 bases, with 9 bases remaining between them. Written as DNA, the CDR3 is TGTGCCAGCAGCCTTGGGCCTGGCTACACCTTC. This translates into CASSLGPGYTF.

The V gene is TRBV9, the J gene TRBJ2-1, with TRBD1 as a possible D gene (6 bases). This CDR3 region has 12 residues. Trimming removed 7 bases from V and 9 bases from J, with 14 bases in between. Germline lookup yields CDR1 SGDLS and CDR2 YYNGEE. CDR3 sequence (DNA): TGTGCCAGCTCCACCCCAGGGGTTGAGCAGTTCTTC. Protein: CASSTPGVEQFF.

The V and J genes are TRBV7-2 and TRBJ2-4; 7 bases fit TRBD1. With V trimmed by 1 base and J by 4 bases, 13 bases remained unmatched. Germline CDR1 and CDR2: SGHTA and FQGNSA. This CDR3 has 18 residues. The CDR3 spells CASSLGTYRGARKNIQYF. CDR3 coding DNA: TGTGCCAGCAGCTTAGGCACATACAGGGGCGCACGAAAAAACATTCAGTACTTC.

The CDR3 DNA follows: TGTGCCAGCAGCCTAAGAAAAGCTTTCTTT. It specifies CASSLRKAFF. The V and J genes are TRBV7-9 and TRBJ1-1; D remains unclear. V lost 5 bases to trimming and J lost 9 bases, with 7 bases between them. Per the germline V gene, CDR1 is SEHNR and CDR2 is FQNEAQ (reference sequence). The CDR3 has 10 amino acids.

The V call is TRBV27, the J call TRBJ1-1; the match to TRBD1 covers 8 bases. The CDR3 length is 17 residues. CDR1 and CDR2 (germline): MNHEY, SMNVEV (reference sequence). With 5 bases clipped from V and 2 bases from J, the junction kept 13 bases outside the gene matches. This CDR3 is CASSTRQGWIRNTEAFF. The CDR3 DNA reads TGTGCCAGCAGTACCCGACAGGGGTGGATTCGAAACACTGAAGCTTTCTTT.

This rearrangement joins TRBV7-6 to TRBJ2-3, with TRBD2 matching over 9 bases. Germline loops: CDR1 SGHVS, CDR2 FNYEAQ. After removal of 2 bases from V and 6 bases from J, the junction contained 9 bases not matched to a gene. The CDR3 totals 16 residues. Written as DNA, the CDR3 is TGTGCCAGCAGCTTAATTAGCGGGGGTCCTAAGGATACGCAGTATTTT. It yields the protein CASSLISGGPKDTQYF.

Here the CDR3 DNA reads TGTGCCAGCAGTGAAGGGGCTAGCGGGAGCACAGATACGCAGTATTTT. It translates to CASSEGASGSTDTQYF. The chain couples TRBV2 to TRBJ2-3; the match to TRBD2 covers 8 bases. The CDR3 has 16 residues. V gave up 1 base and J gave up 0 bases; unmatched junction bases: 3. CDR1 is SNHLY and CDR2 is FYNNEI in the germline V gene.

The J gene is TRBJ2-7, the V gene TRBV18, with D maybe TRBD1 (6 bases). V shed 3 bases and J shed 3 bases, with 9 bases lying between them. Germline V gene sequence: CDR1 KGHSH, CDR2 LQKENI. There are 13 residues in the CDR3. This CDR3 is CASSPDRYYEQYF. As DNA, the CDR3 is TGTGCCAGCTCACCCGACAGGTACTACGAGCAGTACTTC.

The gene calls are TRBV29-1 and TRBJ2-7; no clear D gene. The CDR3 covers 12 residues. Germline loops: CDR1 SQVTM, CDR2 ANQGSEA. Deletions cut 7 bases from V and 3 bases from J, with 13 bases between. The CDR3 region has the DNA TGCAGCGCCACGACCCCGGGCTACGAGCAGTACTTC. Translating it yields CSATTPGYEQYF.

This chain connects TRBV4-3 to TRBJ2-7, with 9 bases identical to TRBD2. The junction had 15 bases not matched to a gene; V was cut back by 3 bases and J by 3 bases. The CDR3 extends over 18 amino acids. Germline CDR1 LGHNA, CDR2 YSLEER. CDR3 protein: CASSHSAPGLAGSYEQYF. Here the CDR3 DNA reads TGCGCCAGCAGCCACTCTGCCCCTGGGCTAGCGGGGAGCTACGAGCAGTACTTC.

This clone was seen a handful of times. The CDR3 nucleotides are TGCGCCAGCAGCCAAGTCGTCGCGGGGGGCGAGACCCAGTACTTC. Encoded protein: CASSQVVAGGETQYF. The chain is built from TRBV4-1 and TRBJ2-5; 8 bases are shared with TRBD2. This CDR3 spans 15 amino acids. Germline V CDR1 and CDR2: MGHRA, YSYEKL. J lost 5 bases, V lost 1 base, and 6 bases had no gene match.

The rearrangement joins TRBV5-1 to TRBJ2-1; possibly TRBD2 for D (6 bases). CDR1 is SGHRS and CDR2 is YFSETQ in the germline V gene. This CDR3 has 15 amino acids. Trimming removed 0 bases from V and 10 bases from J, with 17 bases in between. The CDR3 bases are TGCGCCAGCAGCTTGGTGGCGGGATCGCTACGCGAGCAGTTCTTC. Its protein product is CASSLVAGSLREQFF.

This clone was seen just once. The J gene is TRBJ1-1, the V gene TRBV29-1, with 7 positions matching TRBD1. The germline CDR1 and CDR2 sequences are SQVTM and ANQGSEA. V lost 5 bases to trimming and J lost 11 bases; unmatched junction nucleotides: 8. CDR3 length: 11 residues. CDR3 bases: TGCAGCGTTAGCGACAGGGCGAGGGCTTTCTTT. The encoded protein is CSVSDRARAFF.

This clone was seen a single time. This chain links TRBV6-1 with TRBJ1-1; D gene uncertain. Trimming shortened V by 6 bases and J by 2 bases, and 10 bases separated the two germline ends. This CDR3 is built from 13 residues. Germline V gene lookup returns CDR1 MNHNS and CDR2 SASEGT. The CDR3 reads CASSHQTNTEAFF. Written as DNA, the CDR3 is TGTGCCAGCAGCCACCAAACTAACACTGAAGCTTTCTTT.

This chain uses TRBV6-1 with TRBJ2-3; 7 bases match TRBD2. Losses at the gene ends were 1 base for V and 4 bases for J; bases not matched to a gene: 11. The CDR3 extends over 17 amino acids. The germline V gene encodes CDR1 MNHNS and CDR2 SASEGT. CDR3 in DNA: TGTGCCAGCAGTGAAGAGGCGGGCGGGAGAGGGGCAGATACGCAGTATTTT. This sequence encodes CASSEEAGGRGADTQYF.

This chain joins TRBV6-5 and TRBJ1-1, with 8 bases matching TRBD1. Germline V CDR1 and CDR2: MNHEY, SVGAGI. This CDR3 is 16 amino acids long. V shed 4 bases and J 1 base; nucleotides not matched to a gene: 8. The CDR3, as DNA: TGTGCCAGCAGTTTTTCTTCCGGGACAGGGAACACTGAAGCTTTCTTT. This gives the protein CASSFSSGTGNTEAFF.

In this sample, this clone turned up once. CDR3 nucleotides: TGCAGCGTTGAATTGGAGATGAACACTGAAGCTTTCTTT. Protein product: CSVELEMNTEAFF. The gene calls are TRBV29-1 and TRBJ1-1; D is unclear. The CDR3 has 13 amino acids. CDR1 SQVTM and CDR2 ANQGSEA come from the germline V gene. V dropped 2 bases and J dropped 0 bases, with 7 bases sitting between them.

The chain couples TRBV5-8 to TRBJ1-3; D is uncertain. CDR1 and CDR2 from the germline V gene are SGHTS and YDEGEE. The germline V and J ends were trimmed by 4 bases and 3 bases, with 14 bases remaining between them. The CDR3 is made up of 15 amino acids. In DNA form, the CDR3 reads TGTGCCAGCAGCCTCCGGATGGGAGTTGGAAACACCATATATTTT. Translating gives CASSLRMGVGNTIYF. The variable domain in full, with the rest retrieved from reference TRBV5-8 and TRBJ1-3, is EAGVTQSPTHLIKTRGQQATLRCSPISGHTSVYWYQQALGLGLQFLLWYDEGEERNRGNFPPRFSGRQFPNYSSELNVNALELEDSALYLCASSLRMGVGNTIYFGEGSWLTVV.

The V and J genes are TRBV7-3 and TRBJ2-2; D gene uncertain. The germline CDR1 and CDR2 sequences are SGHTA and FQGTGA. Deletions cut 4 bases from V and 8 bases from J, with 8 bases between. This CDR3 region has 12 residues. The CDR3 reads CASSSTPGELFF. CDR3 DNA sequence: TGTGCCAGCAGCTCAACCCCAGGGGAGCTGTTTTTT.

A remark on this clone: Within the sample, other DNA sequences also encode this same CDR3. The V and J genes are TRBV13 and TRBJ2-7; a possible D gene is TRBD2 (6 bases). Germline CDR1 is PRHDT and CDR2 is FYEKMQ (reference sequence). The CDR3 is 14 residues long. The germline V and J ends were trimmed by 0 bases and 4 bases, with 10 bases remaining between them. This CDR3 is CASSLGRGSYEQYF. The CDR3 nucleotides read TGTGCCAGCAGCTTAGGTCGGGGGTCTTACGAGCAGTACTTC.